Following are 11 T cell receptor beta chains from one sample sequenced in a study of spatial heterogeneity in lung cancer. Study outcomes and limitations: Higher tumor mutation counts went along with higher counts of expanded intratumoral alpha and beta TCRs.

Each CDR3 protein gets one entry after TCRdb re-called the 5' RACE reads with MiXCR. This table holds under 20,000 distinct CDR3 sequences, about 6.1% found once. Their antigen targets remain unknown. Time point: sample taken at primary tumor resection. The specimen was lung tumor tissue, collected at surgery. All receptors derive from a female donor with early-stage non-small cell lung cancer.

This clonotype was counted only a few times. This beta chain appears as a stray read in a library generated for alpha chains; its size is not informative. The V call is TRBV5-1, the J call TRBJ2-1, with D maybe TRBD2 (6 bases). This CDR3 region has 13 residues. Trimming cost V 4 bases and J 9 bases, with 14 bases left between them. Germline V lookup: CDR1 SGHRS, CDR2 YFSETQ. CDR3 in DNA: TGCGCCAGCAGCGCCACCCTGGAGGGTGAGCAGTTCTTC. This encodes CASSATLEGEQFF.

Remarks on this clonotype: A single base separates this from a much larger clone, so it may be a read error. This beta chain lies outside the target of a library built for alpha chains; its clone size means little. CDR3 sequence: CASRAGTSVSYEQYF. The CDR3 DNA reads TGTGCCAGCAGAGCCGGGACTAGCGTCTCCTACGAGCAGTACTTC. V gene TRBV7-8 combines with J gene TRBJ2-7, with TRBD2 matching 10 bases. V shed 6 bases, J shed 0 bases, and the junction held 5 bases outside the gene matches. Germline V gene data show CDR1 as SGHVS and CDR2 as FQNEAQ. The CDR3 runs 15 residues.

This clonotype has ten or more counts. For a library built for alpha chains, this beta chain is a stray read; little rests on its size. The V gene is TRBV5-1, the J gene TRBJ2-7; 11 bases are shared with TRBD1. The CDR3 is 14 amino acids. Germline CDR1 is SGHRS and CDR2 is YFSETQ. With 4 bases clipped from V and 3 bases from J, the junction kept 3 bases outside the gene matches. DNA of the CDR3: TGCGCCAGCAGCGGGACAGGGGGGTTCTACGAGCAGTACTTC. This sequence encodes CASSGTGGFYEQYF.

This clonotype is categorized as medium-sized. Within a library made for alpha chains, this beta chain is off target, and its count is uninformative. J is TRBJ2-4 and V is TRBV7-2; 7 positions agree with TRBD2. The germline CDR1 and CDR2 sequences are SGHTA and FQGNSA. After removal of 5 bases from V and 5 bases from J, the junction contained 6 bases not matched to a gene. The CDR3 totals 14 residues. CDR3 DNA sequence: TGTGCCAGCAGCGTTGGGGGGGTGCAAAACATTCAGTACTTC. Translated: CASSVGGVQNIQYF. The full variable domain, in which reference TRBV7-2 and TRBJ2-4 provide the parts outside the CDR3, is GAGVSQSPSNKVTEKGKDVELRCDPISGHTALYWYRQSLGQGLEFLIYFQGNSAPDKSGLPSDRFSAERTGGSVSTLTIQRTQQEDSAVYLCASSVGGVQNIQYFGAGTRLSVL.

This clonotype was seen at least ten times. Because the library targeted alpha chains, this beta chain is an off-target read whose size means little. V and J are TRBV5-6 and TRBJ1-1; D may be TRBD1 (5 bases). Between the trimmed V and J ends, which lost 4 bases and 6 bases, there was a span of 13 bases. The germline gives CDR1 SGHDT, CDR2 YYEEEE. The CDR3 consists of 13 residues. Here the CDR3 DNA reads TGTGCCAGCAGCCGGGACGGTCGCCCTGAAGCTTTCTTT. This translates into CASSRDGRPEAFF.

Turning to this clonotype: This beta chain is an off-target read within a library intended for alpha chains, so its frequency means little. The DNA of the CDR3 is TGTGCCAGCAGTGGGACTAGCGCGAGCACAGATACGCAGTATTTT. The encoded protein is CASSGTSASTDTQYF. This rearrangement joins TRBV6-4 to TRBJ2-3, with 9 bases that match TRBD2. There are 15 residues in the CDR3. J lost 0 bases, V lost 4 bases, and 2 bases had no gene match. Germline lookup yields CDR1 MRHNA and CDR2 SNTAGT.

This clonotype was found a few times. Because this beta chain is a stray read in a library intended to capture alpha chains, its abundance should not be given much weight. V usage is TRBV30 and J usage is TRBJ1-5; TRBD1 aligns across 8 bases. Trimming at V came to 3 bases and at J to 9 bases, leaving 4 bases not matched to a gene. The CDR3 is made up of 12 amino acids. Germline lookup yields CDR1 GTSNPN and CDR2 SVGIG (reference sequence). The chain's CDR3 is CAWSPGGGPQHF. The CDR3 DNA reads TGTGCCTGGAGCCCAGGGGGCGGGCCCCAGCATTTT.

This clonotype turned up a few times. As an off-target read in a library built for alpha chains, this beta chain has a frequency of little significance. The chain joins TRBV5-1 to TRBJ2-1, with 10 bases aligning to TRBD2. In germline, CDR1 is SGHRS, CDR2 YFSETQ. V trimming: 0 bases; J trimming: 7 bases; junction bases outside the gene matches: 1. The CDR3 has 14 amino acids. The CDR3 region has the DNA TGCGCCAGCAGCTTGGGGACTAGCGGTAATGAGCAGTTCTTC. Translating gives CASSLGTSGNEQFF. The full variable domain, in which reference TRBV5-1 and TRBJ2-1 provide the parts outside the CDR3, is KAGVTQTPRYLIKTRGQQVTLSCSPISGHRSVSWYQQTPGQGLQFLFEYFSETQRNKGNFPGRFSGRQFSNSRSEMNVSTLELGDSALYLCASSLGTSGNEQFFGPGTRLTVL.

This clonotype was picked up many times. This beta chain is an unintended read in a library built for alpha chains; its size means little. The CDR3 DNA is TGTGCCAGCAGTCCTAGGGACCCCTACGAGCAGTACTTC. This translates into CASSPRDPYEQYF. V gene TRBV14 combines with J gene TRBJ2-7; possibly TRBD1 or TRBD2 for D (5 bases each). CDR1 is SGHDN and CDR2 is FVKESK in the germline V gene. The CDR3 length is 13 residues. V lost 6 bases and J 2 bases, leaving 11 bases between the germline ends.

This clonotype was found many times. Because this beta chain is a stray read in a library intended to capture alpha chains, its abundance should not be given much weight. The chain recombines TRBV28 with TRBJ2-6; D unresolved. Germline V lookup: CDR1 MDHEN, CDR2 SYDVKM. This CDR3 is 13 amino acids long. Between the trimmed V and J ends, which lost 8 bases and 0 bases, there was a span of 5 bases. CDR3 in DNA: TGTGCCAGCTTAAGCTCTGGGGCCAACGTCCTGACTTTC. It encodes CASLSSGANVLTF.

A remark on this clonotype: Since the library was made to target alpha chains, this beta chain is a stray read and its abundance is not meaningful. This chain links TRBV7-2 with TRBJ2-2; D is undetermined. The CDR3 loop spans 14 amino acids. CDR1 is SGHTA, CDR2 FQGNSA, per germline. V lost 1 base and J 3 bases, leaving 6 bases between the germline ends. The CDR3 nucleotides read TGTGCCAGCAGCTTAGACAGTTACACCGGGGAGCTGTTTTTT. Translated: CASSLDSYTGELFF.